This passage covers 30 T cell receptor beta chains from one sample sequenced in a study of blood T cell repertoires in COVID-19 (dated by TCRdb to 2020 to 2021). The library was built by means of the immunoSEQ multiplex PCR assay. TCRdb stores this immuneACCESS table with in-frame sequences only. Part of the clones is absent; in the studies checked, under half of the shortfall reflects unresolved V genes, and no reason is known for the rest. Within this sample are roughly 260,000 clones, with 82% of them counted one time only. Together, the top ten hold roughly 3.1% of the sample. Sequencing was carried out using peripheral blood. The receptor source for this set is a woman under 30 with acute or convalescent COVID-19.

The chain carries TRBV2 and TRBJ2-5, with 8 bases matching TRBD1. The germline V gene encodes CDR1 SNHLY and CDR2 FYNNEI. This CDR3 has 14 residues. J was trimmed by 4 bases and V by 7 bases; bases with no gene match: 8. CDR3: CASTDRGFRETQYF. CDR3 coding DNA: TGTGCCAGCACCGACAGGGGTTTTCGAGAGACCCAGTACTTC.

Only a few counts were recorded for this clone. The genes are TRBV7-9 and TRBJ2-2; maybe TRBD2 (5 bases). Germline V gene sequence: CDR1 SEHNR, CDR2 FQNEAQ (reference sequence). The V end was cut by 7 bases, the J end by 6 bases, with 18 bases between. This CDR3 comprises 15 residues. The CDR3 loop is CASNDLNGVAGELFF. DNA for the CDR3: TGTGCCAGCAACGACCTTAACGGGGTGGCCGGGGAGCTGTTTTTT.

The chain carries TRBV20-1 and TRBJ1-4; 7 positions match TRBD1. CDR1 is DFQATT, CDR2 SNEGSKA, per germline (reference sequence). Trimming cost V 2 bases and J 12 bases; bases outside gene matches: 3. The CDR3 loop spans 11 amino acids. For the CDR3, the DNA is TGCAGTGCTAGAATTGGGACAGAACTGTTTTTT. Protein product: CSARIGTELFF.

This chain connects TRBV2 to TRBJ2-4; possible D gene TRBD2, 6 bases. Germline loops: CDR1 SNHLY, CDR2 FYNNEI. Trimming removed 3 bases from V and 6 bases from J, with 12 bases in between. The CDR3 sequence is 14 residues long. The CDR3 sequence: CASSDSLGGNIQYF. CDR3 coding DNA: TGTGCCAGCAGTGATTCCTTGGGGGGAAACATTCAGTACTTC.

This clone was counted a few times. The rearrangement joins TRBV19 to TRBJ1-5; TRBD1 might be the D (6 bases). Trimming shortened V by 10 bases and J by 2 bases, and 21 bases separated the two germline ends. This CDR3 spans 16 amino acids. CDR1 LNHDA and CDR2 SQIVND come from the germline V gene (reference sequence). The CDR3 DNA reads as TGTGCCACACAGAATACAGGGAAGTCCGGCAATCAGCCCCAGCATTTT. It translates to CATQNTGKSGNQPQHF.

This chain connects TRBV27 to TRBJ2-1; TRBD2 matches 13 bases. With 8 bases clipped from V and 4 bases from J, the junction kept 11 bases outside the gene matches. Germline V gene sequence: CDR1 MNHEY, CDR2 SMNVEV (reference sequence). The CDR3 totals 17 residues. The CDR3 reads CASGSSTSGRVYNEQFF. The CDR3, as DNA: TGTGCCAGCGGGTCCTCCACTAGCGGGAGGGTGTACAATGAGCAGTTCTTC.

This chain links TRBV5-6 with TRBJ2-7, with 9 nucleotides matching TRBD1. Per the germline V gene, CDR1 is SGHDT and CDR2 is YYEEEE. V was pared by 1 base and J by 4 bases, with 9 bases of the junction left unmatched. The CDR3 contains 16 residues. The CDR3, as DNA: TGTGCCAGCAGCTTGAGCATGACAGGGGGGGAGTACGAGCAGTACTTC. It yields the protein CASSLSMTGGEYEQYF.

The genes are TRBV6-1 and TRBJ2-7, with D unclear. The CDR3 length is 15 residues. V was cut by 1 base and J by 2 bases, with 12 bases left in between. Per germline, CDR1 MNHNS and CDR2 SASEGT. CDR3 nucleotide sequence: TGTGCCAGCAGTGAAGAATTTTTGGGCGCCTACGAGCAGTACTTC. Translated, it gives CASSEEFLGAYEQYF.

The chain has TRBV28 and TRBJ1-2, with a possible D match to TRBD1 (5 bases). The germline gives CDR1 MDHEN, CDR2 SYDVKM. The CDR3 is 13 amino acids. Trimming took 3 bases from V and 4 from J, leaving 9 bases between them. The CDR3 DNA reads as TGTGCCAGCAGTTTCCAGGGTTCCTATGGCTACACCTTC. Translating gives CASSFQGSYGYTF.

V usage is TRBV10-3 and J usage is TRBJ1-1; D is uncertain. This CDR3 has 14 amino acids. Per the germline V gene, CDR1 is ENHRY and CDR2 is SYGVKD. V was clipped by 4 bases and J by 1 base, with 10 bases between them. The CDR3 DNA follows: TGTGCCATCAGTGCGGCAGGATCGAACACTGAAGCTTTCTTT. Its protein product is CAISAAGSNTEAFF.

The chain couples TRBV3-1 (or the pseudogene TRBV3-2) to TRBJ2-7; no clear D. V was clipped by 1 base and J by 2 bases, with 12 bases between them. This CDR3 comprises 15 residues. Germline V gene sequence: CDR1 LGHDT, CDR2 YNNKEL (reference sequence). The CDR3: CASSQGPARTYEQYF. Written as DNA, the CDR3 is TGTGCCAGCAGCCAAGGCCCGGCCAGGACCTACGAGCAGTACTTC.

CDR3 protein: CASSLEEWGRNTEAFF. The CDR3 bases are TGTGCCAGCAGCTTAGAGGAGTGGGGCAGAAACACTGAAGCTTTCTTT. V and J are TRBV11-2 and TRBJ1-1; possible D gene TRBD1, 5 bases. The CDR3 runs to 16 residues. V lost 0 bases to trimming and J lost 2 bases, with 13 bases between them. CDR1 is SGHAT, CDR2 FQNNGV, per germline.

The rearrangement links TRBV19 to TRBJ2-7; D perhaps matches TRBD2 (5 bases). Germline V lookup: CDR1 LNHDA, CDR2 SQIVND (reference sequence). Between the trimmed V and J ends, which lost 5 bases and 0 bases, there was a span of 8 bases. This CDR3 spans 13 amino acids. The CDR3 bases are TGTGCCAGTAGTGAGCTAGCCTCCTACGAGCAGTACTTC. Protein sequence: CASSELASYEQYF. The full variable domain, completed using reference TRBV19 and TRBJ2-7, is DGGITQSPKYLFRKEGQNVTLSCEQNLNHDAMYWYRQDPGQGLRLIYYSQIVNDFQKGDIAEGYSVSREKKESFPLTVTSAQKNPTAFYLCASSELASYEQYFGPGTRLTVT.

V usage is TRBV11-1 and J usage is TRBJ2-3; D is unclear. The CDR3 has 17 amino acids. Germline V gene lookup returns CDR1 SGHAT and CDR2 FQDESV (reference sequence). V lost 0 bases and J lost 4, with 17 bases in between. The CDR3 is CASSLATPSLDADTQYF. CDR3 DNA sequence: TGTGCCAGCAGCTTAGCGACACCCTCTCTGGATGCAGATACGCAGTATTTT.

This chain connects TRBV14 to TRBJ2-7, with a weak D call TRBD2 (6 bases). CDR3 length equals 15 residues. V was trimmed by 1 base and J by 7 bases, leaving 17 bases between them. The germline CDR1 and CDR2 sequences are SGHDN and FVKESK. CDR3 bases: TGTGCCAGCAGCCAAGGGTCGGCCAGGGAGGAGGAGCAGTACTTC. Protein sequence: CASSQGSAREEEQYF.

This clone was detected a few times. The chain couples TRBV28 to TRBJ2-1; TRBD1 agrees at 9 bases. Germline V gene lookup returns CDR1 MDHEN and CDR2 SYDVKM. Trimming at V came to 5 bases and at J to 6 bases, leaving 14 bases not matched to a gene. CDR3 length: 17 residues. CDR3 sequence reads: CASSPPGDREVSNEQFF. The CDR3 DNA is TGTGCCAGCAGTCCCCCCGGGGACAGGGAGGTTTCCAATGAGCAGTTCTTC. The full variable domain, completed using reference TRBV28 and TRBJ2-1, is DVKVTQSSRYLVKRTGEKVFLECVQDMDHENMFWYRQDPGLGLRLIYFSYDVKMKEKGDIPEGYSVSREKKERFSLILESASTNQTSMYLCASSPPGDREVSNEQFFGPGTRLTVL.

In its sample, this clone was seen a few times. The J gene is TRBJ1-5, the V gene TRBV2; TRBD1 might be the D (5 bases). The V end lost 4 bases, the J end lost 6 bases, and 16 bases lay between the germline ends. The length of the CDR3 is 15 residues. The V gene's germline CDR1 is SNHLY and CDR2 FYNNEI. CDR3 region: CASSVRREGSQPQHF. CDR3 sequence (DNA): TGTGCCAGCAGTGTGCGCAGGGAGGGTAGTCAGCCCCAGCATTTT. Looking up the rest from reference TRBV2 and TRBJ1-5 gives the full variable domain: EPEVTQTPSHQVTQMGQEVILRCVPISNHLYFYWYRQILGQKVEFLVSFYNNEISEKSEIFDDQFSVERPDGSNFTLKIRSTKLEDSAMYFCASSVRREGSQPQHFGDGTRLSIL.

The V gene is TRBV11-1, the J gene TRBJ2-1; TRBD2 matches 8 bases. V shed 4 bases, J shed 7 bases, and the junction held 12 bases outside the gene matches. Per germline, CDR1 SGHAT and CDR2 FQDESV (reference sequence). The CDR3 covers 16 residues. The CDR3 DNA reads TGTGCCAGCAGCTCCCGACTAGCGAAGCTGAGAAATGAGCAGTTCTTC. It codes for CASSSRLAKLRNEQFF.

The CDR3 reads CASSLRQGTTGELFF. CDR3 nucleotides: TGTGCCAGCAGCTTACGACAGGGGACCACCGGGGAGCTGTTTTTT. This chain connects TRBV11-2 to TRBJ2-2, with 8 bases fitting TRBD1. Germline V gene sequence: CDR1 SGHAT, CDR2 FQNNGV. The CDR3 loop spans 15 amino acids. With V trimmed by 2 bases and J by 4 bases, 3 bases remained unmatched.

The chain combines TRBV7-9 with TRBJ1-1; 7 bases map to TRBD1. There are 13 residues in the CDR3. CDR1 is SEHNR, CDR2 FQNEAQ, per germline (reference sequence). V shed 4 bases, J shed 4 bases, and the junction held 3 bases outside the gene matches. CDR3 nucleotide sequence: TGTGCCAGCAGCTCACAGGGGATCACTGAAGCTTTCTTT. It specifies CASSSQGITEAFF.

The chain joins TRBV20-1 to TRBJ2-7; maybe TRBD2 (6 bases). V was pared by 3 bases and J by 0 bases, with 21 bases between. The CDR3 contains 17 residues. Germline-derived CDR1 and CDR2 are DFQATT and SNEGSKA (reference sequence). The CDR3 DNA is TGCAGTGCTAGTCACCCCCTAGGGCGGGGCTACTCCTACGAGCAGTACTTC. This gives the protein CSASHPLGRGYSYEQYF.

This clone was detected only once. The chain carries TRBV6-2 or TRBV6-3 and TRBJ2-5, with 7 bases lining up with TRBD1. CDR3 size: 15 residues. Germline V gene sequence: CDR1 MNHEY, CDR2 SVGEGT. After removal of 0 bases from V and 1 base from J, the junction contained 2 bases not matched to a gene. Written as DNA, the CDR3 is TGTGCCAGCAGTTACTCCGGGACAGCCCAAGAGACCCAGTACTTC. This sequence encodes CASSYSGTAQETQYF.

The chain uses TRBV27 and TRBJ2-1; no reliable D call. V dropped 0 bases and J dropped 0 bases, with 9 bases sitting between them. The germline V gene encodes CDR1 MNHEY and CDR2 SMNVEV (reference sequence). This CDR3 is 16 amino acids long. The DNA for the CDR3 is TGTGCCAGCAGTTTATCGGGCAGGAACTCCTACAATGAGCAGTTCTTC. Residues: CASSLSGRNSYNEQFF.

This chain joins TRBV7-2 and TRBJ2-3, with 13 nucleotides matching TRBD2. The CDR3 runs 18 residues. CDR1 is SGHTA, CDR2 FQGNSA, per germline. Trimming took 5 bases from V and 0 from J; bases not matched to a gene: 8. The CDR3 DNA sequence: TGTGCCAGCAGCCCTCCGCGGACTAGCGGGAGTAGCACAGATACGCAGTATTTT. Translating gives CASSPPRTSGSSTDTQYF.

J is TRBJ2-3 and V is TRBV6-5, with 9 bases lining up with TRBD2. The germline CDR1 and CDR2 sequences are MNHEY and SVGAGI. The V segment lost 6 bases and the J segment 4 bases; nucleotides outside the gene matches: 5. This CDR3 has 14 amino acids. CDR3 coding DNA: TGTGCCAGCAGAGGGACTAGCTCTCCAGATACGCAGTATTTT. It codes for CASRGTSSPDTQYF.

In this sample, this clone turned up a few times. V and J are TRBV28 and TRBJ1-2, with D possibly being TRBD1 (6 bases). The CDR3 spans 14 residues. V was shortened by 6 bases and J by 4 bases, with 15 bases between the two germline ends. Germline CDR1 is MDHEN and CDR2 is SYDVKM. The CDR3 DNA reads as TGTGCCAGCAGCAACAGGGATCCCGGCTATGGCTACACCTTC. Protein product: CASSNRDPGYGYTF.

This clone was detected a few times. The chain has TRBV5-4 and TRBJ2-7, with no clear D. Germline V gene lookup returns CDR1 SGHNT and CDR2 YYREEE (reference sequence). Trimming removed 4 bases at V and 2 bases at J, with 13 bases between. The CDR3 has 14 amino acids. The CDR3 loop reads CASSPNYNPYEQYF. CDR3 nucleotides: TGTGCCAGCAGCCCCAACTATAACCCCTACGAGCAGTACTTC.

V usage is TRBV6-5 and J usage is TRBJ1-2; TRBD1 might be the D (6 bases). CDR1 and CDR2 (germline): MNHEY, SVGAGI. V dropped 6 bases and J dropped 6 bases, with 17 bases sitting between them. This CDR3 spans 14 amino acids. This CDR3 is CASSHTGSIDGYTF. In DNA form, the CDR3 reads TGTGCCAGCAGCCACACAGGGAGTATTGATGGCTACACCTTC.

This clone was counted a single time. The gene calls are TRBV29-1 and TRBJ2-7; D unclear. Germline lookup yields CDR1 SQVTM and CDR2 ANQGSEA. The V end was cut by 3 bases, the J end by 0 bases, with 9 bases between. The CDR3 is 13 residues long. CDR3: CSVETTSSYEQYF. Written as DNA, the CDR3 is TGCAGCGTTGAGACAACCAGCTCCTACGAGCAGTACTTC.

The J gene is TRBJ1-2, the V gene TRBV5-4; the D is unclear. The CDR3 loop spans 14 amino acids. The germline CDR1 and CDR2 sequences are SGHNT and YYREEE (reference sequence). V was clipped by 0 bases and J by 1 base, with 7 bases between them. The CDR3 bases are TGTGCCAGCAGCTTGGCAGCTAGTAACTATGGCTACACCTTC. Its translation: CASSLAASNYGYTF.